This T cell receptor beta chain was sequenced during a study of regulatory T cells in long-lasting Graves disease. Described time point: newly diagnosed GD, antithyroid drugs for less than 3 months. From RNA extracted from PBMCs, the TCR library was made. The CDR3 is 14 amino acids. V lost 5 bases and J 0 bases, leaving 8 bases between the germline ends. Germline V gene sequence: CDR1 SNHLY, CDR2 FYNNEI. Sequencing libraries for TCR beta were prepared with iRepertoire HTBI primers and Arm-PCR of CDR3 regions. TCRdb redid the calling of the multiplex PCR reads with MiXCR, one entry per CDR3 protein. The top ten clones hold approximately 22% of a sample with roughly 420,000 distinct CDR3 sequences, around 15% of them seen once.

The source is a female donor with Graves disease. V and J are TRBV2 and TRBJ1-5; no clear D gene. The sample here was peripheral blood mononuclear cells (PBMCs), taken at new diagnosis, from a patient treated with antithyroid drugs. The CDR3 here is CASSRAYSNQPQHF. Written as DNA, the CDR3 is TGTGCCAGCAGTCGGGCATATAGCAATCAGCCCCAGCATTTT.